The sequence of this T cell receptor (beta chain) was determined in a study of early T cells in non-severe SARS-CoV-2 infection. Study as a whole: Bulk RNA from unsorted whole blood was sequenced; chains were unpaired. Broader study findings: VDJdb matches were skewed toward anti-spike CD8 T cell responses.

This clonotype came up many times. The antigen is not known. As part of library construction, unique molecular identifiers were attached to individual cDNA molecules. Using its own MiXCR run on the 5' RACE reads, TCRdb lists one record per CDR3 protein. Seen here are 55,000 to 80,000 distinct CDR3 sequences, less than 9.5% observed once, and the top ten hold 13%. Trimming removed 0 bases at V and 8 bases at J, with 19 bases between. This CDR3 comprises 16 residues. Germline V CDR1 and CDR2: LGHNA, YSLEER. The sequenced sample was whole blood, obtained at baseline. This clonotype was obtained from an adult who was a healthcare worker with PCR-confirmed SARS-CoV-2 infection or an uninfected control (not recorded which). The chain uses TRBV4-3 and TRBJ1-2, with no clear D. The CDR3 coding sequence is TGCGCCAGCAGCCAAGATGTCGCTATCGCCCCGGGCGGCTACACCTTC. Translation gives CASSQDVAIAPGGYTF.